What follows describes a single T cell receptor (beta chain). This CDR3 is 12 amino acids long. CDR1 is SQVTM and CDR2 is ANQGSEA in the germline V gene. Trimming took 5 bases from V and 5 from J, leaving 13 bases between them. Original handling: Reference gene primer amplification gave nucleated cell count estimates. TCRdb's copy holds only in-frame clones and misses some; the assay was immunoSEQ multiplex PCR. V and J calls and clone size come straight from that table; D and trimming were deduced from the DNA. The table shows under 25,000 clones, with roughly 73% occurring only once. This sample was included in a study of blood T cell repertoires in COVID-19. As for the study in general: The study drew acute and convalescent COVID-19 samples from the United States, Italy and Spain. PBMCs, B-cell-depleted T cells, or T cells were the source of the cDNA or gDNA that made up the material.

The sequenced sample was peripheral blood. The clonotype originates from a human donor in a cohort sampled during active or convalescent COVID-19. The chain employs TRBV29-1 and TRBJ2-7; perhaps TRBD2 as D (5 bases). CDR3 bases: TGCAGCGTTCGGCGGTCGAGGGACGAGCAGTACTTC. Protein sequence: CSVRRSRDEQYF.